A single sample gave rise to the 8 T cell receptor beta chains below, sequenced in a study of early T cells in non-severe SARS-CoV-2 infection. TCRdb re-called the 5' RACE reads through MiXCR, storing one row per CDR3 protein. The sample carries tens of thousands of distinct CDR3 sequences, 9.5% recorded once. Sequencing was done on a sample of whole blood. The receptor set was obtained from an adult who was a healthcare worker with PCR-confirmed SARS-CoV-2 infection or an uninfected control (not recorded which).

In this sample, this clonotype turned up a few times. This chain uses TRBV9 with TRBJ2-7; a possible D gene is TRBD1 (7 bases). The CDR3 is 12 amino acids. V was cut by 4 bases and J by 7 bases, with 12 bases left in between. In germline, CDR1 is SGDLS, CDR2 YYNGEE. The CDR3 is CASSPQGGEQYF. Here the CDR3 DNA reads TGTGCCAGCAGCCCCCAGGGGGGAGAGCAGTACTTC.

This clonotype showed up many times. This rearrangement joins TRBV6-6 to TRBJ2-7, with D possibly being TRBD1 or TRBD2 (5 bases each). The germline V and J ends were trimmed by 0 bases and 1 base, with 7 bases remaining between them. This CDR3 spans 14 amino acids. CDR1 and CDR2 from the germline V gene are MNHNY and SVGAGI (reference sequence). The chain's CDR3 is CASSYSGVSYEQYF. The CDR3 DNA follows: TGTGCCAGCAGTTACTCGGGGGTATCCTACGAGCAGTACTTC.

There are a few counts of this clonotype. The CDR3 here is CASNMGPGFTGELFF. The CDR3 coding sequence is TGTGCCAGCAACATGGGGCCAGGGTTCACCGGGGAGCTGTTTTTT. The V call is TRBV9, the J call TRBJ2-2, with D possibly matching TRBD1 (5 bases). With 6 bases removed from V and 4 bases from J, the gap between germline ends came to 16 bases. CDR3 length equals 15 residues. Germline lookup yields CDR1 SGDLS and CDR2 YYNGEE.

This clonotype occurred many times. The rearrangement joins TRBV19 to TRBJ1-5; D is ambiguous. The CDR3 spans 14 residues. Trimming shortened V by 1 base and J by 3 bases, and 7 bases separated the two germline ends. Germline CDR1 LNHDA, CDR2 SQIVND (reference sequence). CDR3 residues: CASSIVVPNQPQHF. CDR3 DNA: TGTGCCAGTAGTATAGTAGTTCCCAATCAGCCCCAGCATTTT.

This clonotype appeared many times. The chain joins TRBV7-9 to TRBJ1-2; D uncertain. Germline assignment: CDR1 SEHNR and CDR2 FQNEAQ (reference sequence). The CDR3 runs 15 residues. V lost 3 bases and J lost 2, with 13 bases in between. The CDR3 reads CASSLLAYSNYGYTF. The CDR3 nucleotides read TGTGCCAGCAGCTTGTTAGCATATTCGAACTATGGCTACACCTTC.

This clonotype appeared many times. The genes are TRBV6-1 and TRBJ2-7; D unclear. The length of the CDR3 is 11 residues. Germline CDR1 MNHNS, CDR2 SASEGT. The V end lost 0 bases, the J end lost 4 bases, and 1 base lay between the germline ends. CDR3 coding DNA: TGTGCCAGCAGTGAAGCGTACGAGCAGTACTTC. Amino acid sequence: CASSEAYEQYF.

There are many counts of this clonotype. The chain recombines TRBV27 with TRBJ1-1, with D possibly TRBD1 on 5 matching bases. The CDR3 consists of 13 residues. Germline V gives CDR1 MNHEY, CDR2 SMNVEV (reference sequence). V lost 5 bases, J lost 3 bases, and 10 bases lay in between. CDR3: CASSPTGYTEAFF. In DNA, the CDR3 is TGTGCCAGCAGTCCTACAGGTTACACTGAAGCTTTCTTT.

This clonotype was observed a few times. The V call is TRBV10-3, the J call TRBJ1-1; the D is unclear. The germline CDR1 and CDR2 sequences are ENHRY and SYGVKD. This CDR3 is 16 amino acids long. The V end was cut by 4 bases, the J end by 4 bases, with 19 bases between. CDR3 coding DNA: TGTGCCATCAGTGTCTCCAGCCGGGAGGCCGCCACTGAAGCTTTCTTT. Protein product: CAISVSSREAATEAFF.